This T cell receptor (beta chain) originates from a study of spatial heterogeneity in lung cancer. This clonotype was counted at least ten times. Germline-derived CDR1 and CDR2 are LGHNA and YSLEER. There are 15 residues in the CDR3. Trimming pared 0 bases from V and 7 bases from J, leaving 10 bases between. TCRdb reprocessed the 5' RACE reads via MiXCR and lists one record per CDR3 protein. Among some 6,100 distinct CDR3 sequences listed, roughly an eighth were seen once. Time point meaning: sample taken at primary tumor resection. The input material, whole RNA from tumor, nontumor lung or frozen PBMC, was sequenced unsorted.

The chain carries TRBV4-3 and TRBJ1-6; no clear D gene. The sequenced sample was normal lung tissue next to the tumor, obtained at surgery. The sequence was collected from a male donor with early-stage non-small cell lung cancer. For the CDR3, the DNA is TGCGCCAGCAGCCAAGATTGGGCAGCCAATTCACCCCTCCACTTT. Residues: CASSQDWAANSPLHF.